This TCR beta chain is from a study of blood T cell repertoires in COVID-19. The CDR3 has 21 residues. The protocol was immunoSEQ multiplex PCR, while the TCRdb copy is restricted to in-frame clones and leaves out a portion. The sample comprises about 180,000 clones, roughly three quarters of which are singletons, and about 10% rests with the top ten. The chain employs TRBV12-2 and TRBJ1-5; the listed D gene, TRBD1, was not tested against the DNA. TRBV12-2 is labeled a pseudogene. The clonotype comes from a woman of 80 years or more with COVID-19, enrolled during active disease. The sequencing sample was made of peripheral blood. CDR3 coding DNA: TGTGCAAGTCGCTTAGCCCGACTCGATAGACGACAGGGACTCAAGAATCAGCCCCAGCATTTT. Its translation: CASRLARLDRRQGLKNQPQHF.